This paragraph covers one TCR beta chain sequence. Its specific antigen is unknown. No clone much larger than this one lies a single base away; base qualities are absent. CDR1 and CDR2, per the germline V gene, are MNHEY and SVGEGT. V is trimmed back by 6 bases and J by 3 bases, and the junction contains 2 bases that no gene match accounts for. The CDR3 spans 12 residues, from the cysteine through the phenylalanine. Only CDR3 DNA is held: 36 bases, read in frame from base 1. Whole blood was collected in K2EDTA tubes by collaborating institutions according to the institutions' own protocols. Collaborator samples were shipped for TCRbeta analysis as frozen whole blood, isolated PBMCs, or DNA extracted from either sample type. This entry comes from a study of blood T cell repertoires in COVID-19 (dated by TCRdb to the early 2020s). About the full investigation: The collaborator samples originated in the United States, Italy and Spain and spanned the acute and convalescent phases of COVID-19. The material from the prospective study consisted of cDNA or gDNA derived from T cells, B-cell-depleted T cells, or PBMCs. The dataset comprised deeply sampled blood TCRbeta repertoires from subjects exposed to, actively infected with, or recovered from COVID-19. A freely available public database, intended as a resource for researchers studying the immune response to SARS-CoV-2, is where the repertoires were released. The samples were drawn from two sources: the first 160 participants of the ongoing ImmuneRACE study, and 950 to 1,500 subjects contributed by 6 global collaborators. Sample metadata almost always included a de-identified subject ID, COVID-19 status, age in years and sex. Where available, HLA class I and class II types were obtained from metadata supplied by the sample provider rather than from assay-based typing.

TCRbeta CDR3 regions were amplified from genomic DNA using the immunoSEQ Assay, a bias-controlled multiplex PCR. As for the original processing: Nucleated cell counts per sample were estimated from amplification of reference gene primers within the assay. To quantify the absolute abundance of each unique TCRbeta CDR3 rearrangement, sequence reads were collapsed and filtered. For each sample, productive Simpson clonality was calculated as the square root of Simpson's diversity index over productive rearrangements. TCRdb carries this immuneACCESS record with in-frame sequences only. Its versions omit some clonotypes, under half of them owing to an unresolved V gene in the studies checked, with the rest unexplained. The V and J calls and clone size come from that table; D and trimming were worked out from the DNA. The sample table shows some 250,000 clones, and around 84% are seen once. Under 9% of the sample lies in the top ten.

What the study reported, not specific to this receptor: The amount of clinical and demographic metadata varied by source and participant and was provided uncurated.

The receptor's source is a woman in her seventies with active or convalescent COVID-19. Sequenced: peripheral blood. Recombination connected TRBV6-2 or TRBV6-3 to TRBJ2-7, with TRBD1 matching 7 junction bases. The CDR3 protein: CASSPGGYEQYF. The bases are TGTGCCAGCAGCCCAGGGGGCTACGAGCAGTACTTC.